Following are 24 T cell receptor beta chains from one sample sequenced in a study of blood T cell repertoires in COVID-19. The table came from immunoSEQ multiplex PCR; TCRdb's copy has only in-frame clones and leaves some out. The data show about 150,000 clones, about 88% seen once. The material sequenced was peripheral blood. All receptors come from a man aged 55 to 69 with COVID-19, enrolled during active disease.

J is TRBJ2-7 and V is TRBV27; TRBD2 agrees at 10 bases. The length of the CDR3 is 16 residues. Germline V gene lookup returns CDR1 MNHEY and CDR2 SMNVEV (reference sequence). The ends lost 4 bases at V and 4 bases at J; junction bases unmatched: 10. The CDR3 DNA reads TGTGCCAGCAGTTGGGTATCGGCTAGCGGGAGATACGAGCAGTACTTC. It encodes CASSWVSASGRYEQYF.

For the CDR3, the DNA is TGTGCCAGCAGCCGGGACAGGGTAAACTCTGGAAACACCATATATTTT. It yields the protein CASSRDRVNSGNTIYF. This chain links TRBV13 with TRBJ1-3; 9 positions agree with TRBD1. CDR1 and CDR2 from the germline V gene are PRHDT and FYEKMQ (reference sequence). The trim removed 5 bases at V and 0 bases at J, leaving 5 bases unmatched. The CDR3 is 16 residues long.

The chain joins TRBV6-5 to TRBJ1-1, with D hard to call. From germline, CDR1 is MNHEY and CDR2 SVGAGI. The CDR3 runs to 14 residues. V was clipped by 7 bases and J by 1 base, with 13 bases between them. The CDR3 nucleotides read TGTGCCAGCAACGGGTTCACACCGAACACTGAAGCTTTCTTT. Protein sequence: CASNGFTPNTEAFF.

In DNA form, the CDR3 reads TGCAGCGTTGAGACCAGGCTGAACACTGAAGCTTTCTTT. Translating it yields CSVETRLNTEAFF. This chain uses TRBV29-1 with TRBJ1-1, with D unresolved. The CDR3 contains 13 residues. Trimming stripped 3 bases from V and 0 bases from J, with 8 bases between. CDR1 and CDR2 from the germline V gene are SQVTM and ANQGSEA.

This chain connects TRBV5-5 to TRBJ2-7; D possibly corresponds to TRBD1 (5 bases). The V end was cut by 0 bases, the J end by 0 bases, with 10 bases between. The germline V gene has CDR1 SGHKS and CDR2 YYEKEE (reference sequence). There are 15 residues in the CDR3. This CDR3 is CASSLAGPTSYEQYF. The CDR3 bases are TGTGCCAGCAGCTTGGCAGGGCCAACCTCCTACGAGCAGTACTTC.

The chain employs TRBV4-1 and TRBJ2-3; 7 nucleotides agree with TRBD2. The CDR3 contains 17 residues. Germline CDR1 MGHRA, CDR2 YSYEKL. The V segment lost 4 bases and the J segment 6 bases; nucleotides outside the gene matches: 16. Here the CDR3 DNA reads TGCGCCAGCAGCCTCCTCTCGCCGGGGGGAGCGAGGGATACGCAGTATTTT. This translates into CASSLLSPGGARDTQYF.

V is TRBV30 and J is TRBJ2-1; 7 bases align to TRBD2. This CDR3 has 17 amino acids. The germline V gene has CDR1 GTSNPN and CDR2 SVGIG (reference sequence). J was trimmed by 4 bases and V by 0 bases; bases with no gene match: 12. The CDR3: CAWSVLPTGGTYNEQFF. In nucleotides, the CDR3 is TGTGCCTGGAGTGTACTCCCTACGGGGGGTACTTACAATGAGCAGTTCTTC.

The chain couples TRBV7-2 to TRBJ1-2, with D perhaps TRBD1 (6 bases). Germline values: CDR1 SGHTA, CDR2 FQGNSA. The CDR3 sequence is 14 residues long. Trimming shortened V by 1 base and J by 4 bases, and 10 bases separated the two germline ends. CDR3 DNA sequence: TGTGCCAGCAGCTTAGGGACAGCCTCCTATGGCTACACCTTC. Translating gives CASSLGTASYGYTF.

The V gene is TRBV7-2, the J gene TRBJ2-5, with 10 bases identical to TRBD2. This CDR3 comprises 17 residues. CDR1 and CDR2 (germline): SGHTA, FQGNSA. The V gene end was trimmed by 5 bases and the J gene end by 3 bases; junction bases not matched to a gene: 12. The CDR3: CASSRWGASGGKETQYF. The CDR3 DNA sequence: TGTGCCAGCAGCCGCTGGGGGGCTAGCGGGGGAAAAGAGACCCAGTACTTC.

CDR3 loop: CASSYRVSYEQYF. CDR3 nucleotide sequence: TGTGCCAGCAGTTACAGGGTCTCCTACGAGCAGTACTTC. This chain connects TRBV7-8 to TRBJ2-7; D might be TRBD1 (6 bases). With 6 bases removed from V and 0 bases from J, the gap between germline ends came to 9 bases. The CDR3 spans 13 residues. Germline CDR1 and CDR2: SGHVS and FQNEAQ.

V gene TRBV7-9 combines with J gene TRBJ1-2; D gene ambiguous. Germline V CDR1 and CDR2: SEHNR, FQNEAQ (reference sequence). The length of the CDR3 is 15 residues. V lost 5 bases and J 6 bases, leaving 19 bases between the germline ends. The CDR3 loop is CASSHNLLTADGYTF. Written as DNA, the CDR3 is TGTGCCAGCAGCCATAATTTGCTTACTGCTGATGGCTACACCTTC.

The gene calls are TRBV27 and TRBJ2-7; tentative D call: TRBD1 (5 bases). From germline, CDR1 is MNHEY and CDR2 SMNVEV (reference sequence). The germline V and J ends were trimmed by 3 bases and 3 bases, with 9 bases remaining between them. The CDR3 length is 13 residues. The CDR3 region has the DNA TGTGCCAGCAGTTTGCAGGGAAACTACGAGCAGTACTTC. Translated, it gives CASSLQGNYEQYF.

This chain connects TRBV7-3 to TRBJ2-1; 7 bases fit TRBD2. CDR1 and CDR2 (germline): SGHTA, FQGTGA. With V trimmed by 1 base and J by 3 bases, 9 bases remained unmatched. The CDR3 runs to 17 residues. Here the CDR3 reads CASSLILTGGGYNEQFF. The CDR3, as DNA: TGTGCCAGCAGCTTAATTCTTACGGGAGGTGGCTACAATGAGCAGTTCTTC.

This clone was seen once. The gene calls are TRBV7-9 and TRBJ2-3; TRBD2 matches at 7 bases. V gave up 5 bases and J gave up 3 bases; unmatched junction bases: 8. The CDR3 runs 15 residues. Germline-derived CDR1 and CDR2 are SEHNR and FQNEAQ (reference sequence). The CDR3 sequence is CASSMRGSGTDTQYF. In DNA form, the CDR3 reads TGTGCCAGCAGCATGCGGGGGTCCGGGACAGATACGCAGTATTTT.

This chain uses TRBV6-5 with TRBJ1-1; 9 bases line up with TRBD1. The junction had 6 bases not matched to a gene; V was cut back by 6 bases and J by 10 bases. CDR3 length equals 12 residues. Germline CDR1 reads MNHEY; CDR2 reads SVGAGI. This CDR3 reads CASSTTGGGAFF. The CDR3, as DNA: TGTGCCAGCAGCACGACAGGGGGGGGAGCTTTCTTT.

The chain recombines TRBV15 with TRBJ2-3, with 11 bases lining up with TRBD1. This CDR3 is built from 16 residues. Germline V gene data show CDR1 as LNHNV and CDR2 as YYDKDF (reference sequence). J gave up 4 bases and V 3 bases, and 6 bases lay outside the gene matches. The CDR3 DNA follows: TGTGCCACCAGCAGCGGGACAGGGGGTAGGGCAGATACGCAGTATTTT. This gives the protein CATSSGTGGRADTQYF.

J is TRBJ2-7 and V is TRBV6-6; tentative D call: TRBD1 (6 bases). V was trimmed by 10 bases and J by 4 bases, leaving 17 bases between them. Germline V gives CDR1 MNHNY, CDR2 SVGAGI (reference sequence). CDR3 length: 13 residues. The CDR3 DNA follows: TGTGCCACTCTCCGGGACACCAGATACGAGCAGTACTTC. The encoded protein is CATLRDTRYEQYF.

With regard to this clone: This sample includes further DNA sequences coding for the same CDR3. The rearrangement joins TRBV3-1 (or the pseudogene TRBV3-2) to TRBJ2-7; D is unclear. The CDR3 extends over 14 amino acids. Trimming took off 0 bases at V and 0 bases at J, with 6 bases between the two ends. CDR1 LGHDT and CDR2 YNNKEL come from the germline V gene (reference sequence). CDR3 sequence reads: CASSQDGSSYEQYF. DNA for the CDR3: TGTGCCAGCAGCCAAGATGGCAGCTCCTACGAGCAGTACTTC.

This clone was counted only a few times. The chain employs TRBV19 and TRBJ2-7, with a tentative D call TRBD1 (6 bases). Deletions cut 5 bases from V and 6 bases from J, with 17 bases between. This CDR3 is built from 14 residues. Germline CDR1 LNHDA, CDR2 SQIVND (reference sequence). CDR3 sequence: CASSHPGHTSEQYF. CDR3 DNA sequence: TGTGCCAGTAGTCATCCGGGACACACCTCCGAGCAGTACTTC.

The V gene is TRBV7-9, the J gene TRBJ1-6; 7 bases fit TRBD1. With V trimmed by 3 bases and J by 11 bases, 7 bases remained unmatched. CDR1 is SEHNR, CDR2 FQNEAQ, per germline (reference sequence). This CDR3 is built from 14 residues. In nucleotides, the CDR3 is TGTGCCAGCAGCTTGGACAGGTTTCAGGCACCCCTCCACTTT. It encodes CASSLDRFQAPLHF.

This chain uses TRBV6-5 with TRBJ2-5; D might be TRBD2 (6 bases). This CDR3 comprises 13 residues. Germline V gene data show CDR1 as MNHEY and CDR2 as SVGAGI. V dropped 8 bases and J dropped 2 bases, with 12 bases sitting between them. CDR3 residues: CASRLVSQETQYF. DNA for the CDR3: TGTGCCAGCCGACTAGTATCGCAAGAGACCCAGTACTTC.

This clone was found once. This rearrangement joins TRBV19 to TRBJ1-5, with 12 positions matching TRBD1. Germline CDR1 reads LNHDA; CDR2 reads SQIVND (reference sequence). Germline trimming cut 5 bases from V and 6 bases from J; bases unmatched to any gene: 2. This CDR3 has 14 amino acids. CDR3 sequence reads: CASSGTGGSQPQHF. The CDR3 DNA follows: TGTGCCAGTAGTGGGACAGGGGGCAGTCAGCCCCAGCATTTT. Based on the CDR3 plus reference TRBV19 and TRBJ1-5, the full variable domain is DGGITQSPKYLFRKEGQNVTLSCEQNLNHDAMYWYRQDPGQGLRLIYYSQIVNDFQKGDIAEGYSVSREKKESFPLTVTSAQKNPTAFYLCASSGTGGSQPQHFGDGTRLSIL.

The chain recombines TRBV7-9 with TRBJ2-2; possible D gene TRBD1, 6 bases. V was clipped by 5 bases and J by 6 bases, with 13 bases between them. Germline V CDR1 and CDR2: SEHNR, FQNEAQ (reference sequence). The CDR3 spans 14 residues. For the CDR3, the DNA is TGTGCCAGCAGCCGCCGACAGGTCCCCGGGGAGCTGTTTTTT. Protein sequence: CASSRRQVPGELFF.

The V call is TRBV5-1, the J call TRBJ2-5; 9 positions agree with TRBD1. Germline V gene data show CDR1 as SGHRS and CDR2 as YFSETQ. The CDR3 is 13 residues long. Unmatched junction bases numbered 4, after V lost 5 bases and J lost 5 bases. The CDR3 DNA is TGCGCCAGCAGGGGACAGGGAGGGGAGACCCAGTACTTC. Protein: CASRGQGGETQYF.